Listed below are T cell receptor beta chains from one sample, sequenced in a study of beta chain features in type 1 diabetes. Assay used: immunoSEQ multiplex PCR; TCRdb lists only in-frame clones, some missing. Among 140,000 to 150,000 clones listed, around an eighth were seen once. The sample was central memory CD4+ T cells from blood. The source is a young man with type 1 diabetes. Both conserved end residues are trimmed from each CDR3. The size field is filled for only some rows; it gives once, few, many or a size class.

clone size	V gene	J gene	CDR3 protein
once	TRBV30	TRBJ2-5	AWSRLAGGETQY
-	TRBV28	TRBJ2-5	ASSLWRETQY
few	TRBV19	TRBJ2-4	ASSVQHQPPQNIQY
few	TRBV6-1	TRBJ2-7	ASSEAETSDYYEQY
-	TRBV27	TRBJ2-5	ASSYRLKETQY
few	TRBV2	TRBJ1-4	ASRSGEKLF
few	TRBV7-2	TRBJ1-1	ASSSSRGALTEAF
many	TRBV6-6	TRBJ1-1	ASSSHWEGVTEAF
many	TRBV5-1	TRBJ2-1	ASSLIQGEQF
few	TRBV7-2	TRBJ2-1	ASSSQGGPYSYNEQF
-	TRBV13	TRBJ1-2	ASRRPHSTNQNYGYT
-	TRBV4-2	TRBJ2-5	ASSQDHGGTQY
-	TRBV2	TRBJ1-1	ASSTGVNTEAF
-	TRBV2	TRBJ1-2	ASSEVSTGYT
few	TRBV2	TRBJ1-1	ASRRGETEAF
-	TRBV14	TRBJ1-1	ASSRGWNTEAF
-	TRBV7-2	TRBJ2-3	ASSLGVAGLTDTQY
-	TRBV4-2	TRBJ2-3	ASSQAGAITDTQY
-	TRBV30	TRBJ1-6	AWSVLTGGSGSPLH
-	TRBV6-1	TRBJ1-5	ASSEDRGNNQPQH
few	TRBV2	TRBJ2-5	ASSAPPFGETQY
many	TRBV9	TRBJ1-5	ASSVAGGSNQPQH